The next 17 T cell receptor beta chains were all read from a single sample in a study of T cells in Graves' hyperthyroidism and ophthalmopathy. The CDR3 regions of TCR beta were amplified from RNA transcripts. The HTBI primer set was used in a first-round RT-PCR of the TCR CDR3. TCRdb processed the multiplex PCR reads anew with MiXCR; each CDR3 protein has one entry. The repertoire holds fewer than 750,000 distinct CDR3 sequences, with roughly 14% as singletons. Material for sequencing was blood. Receptors originate from a woman aged 45 to 65 with Graves' ophthalmopathy.

The chain couples TRBV20-1 to TRBJ1-3; 7 positions agree with TRBD1. This CDR3 is 13 amino acids long. Germline-derived CDR1 and CDR2 are DFQATT and SNEGSKA (reference sequence). V lost 3 bases, J lost 7 bases, and 6 bases stayed unmatched. This CDR3 reads CSASLRGGNTIYF. The CDR3 region has the DNA TGCAGTGCTAGCCTCAGGGGGGGGAACACCATATATTTT.

This clonotype was observed many times. CDR3 in DNA: TGTGCCGTACGGGAAAGTAGTGGCTACACCTTC. Protein sequence: CAVRESSGYTF. The J gene is TRBJ1-2, the V gene TRBV11-2; D ambiguous. CDR1 is SGHAT, CDR2 FQNNGV, per germline. The CDR3 length is 11 residues. V lost 11 bases and J lost 7, with 14 bases in between.

This clonotype showed up many times. The chain carries TRBV11-2 and TRBJ2-5, with 8 positions matching TRBD2. In germline, CDR1 is SGHAT, CDR2 FQNNGV. The V and J ends lost 2 bases and 5 bases, in that order; junction bases with no gene match: 25. The CDR3 totals 21 residues. Here the CDR3 DNA reads TGTGCCAGCAGCTTACGGGGGGGCCCCAGCGGGAGTGGAGTTTTCGCGGAGACCCAGTACTTC. Translating gives CASSLRGGPSGSGVFAETQYF.

This clonotype occurred a few times. The J gene is TRBJ1-1, the V gene TRBV29-1, with unresolved D. Per the germline V gene, CDR1 is SQVTM and CDR2 is ANQGSEA. The CDR3 runs 13 residues. Trimming left V 7 bases short and J 0 bases short, with 12 bases between. The CDR3 reads CSGRRDLNTEAFF. Here the CDR3 DNA reads TGCAGCGGTCGTCGAGACCTGAACACTGAAGCTTTCTTT.

This clonotype has a count of ten or more. The J gene is TRBJ2-2, the V gene TRBV27, with a tentative D call TRBD2 (6 bases). The CDR3 covers 14 residues. V lost 4 bases to trimming and J lost 5 bases, with 11 bases between them. Germline-derived CDR1 and CDR2 are MNHEY and SMNVEV (reference sequence). The CDR3 DNA reads as TGTGCCAGCAGTTCGACTAGTATTACCGGGGAGCTGTTTTTT. Amino acid sequence: CASSSTSITGELFF.

This clonotype came up a few times. The DNA of the CDR3 is TGTGCCAGCAGTGAAATCATGCGGGAGGGCCCCAAAAACATTCAGTACTTC. The encoded protein is CASSEIMREGPKNIQYF. The rearrangement joins TRBV2 to TRBJ2-4; 9 bases align to TRBD2. The germline V gene has CDR1 SNHLY and CDR2 FYNNEI. Trimming took 2 bases from V and 2 from J; bases not matched to a gene: 7. There are 17 residues in the CDR3.

Regarding this clonotype: This may stem from a read error, because a much larger clone lies one nucleotide away. The V and J genes are TRBV5-1 and TRBJ1-1, with D hard to call. The germline V gene has CDR1 SGHRS and CDR2 YFSETQ. The CDR3 runs 14 residues. The DNA for the CDR3 is TGCGCCAGCAGCTTGGATATGGTTAACATTGAAGCTTTCTTT. Protein product: CASSLDMVNIEAFF. The full variable domain, completed using reference TRBV5-1 and TRBJ1-1, is KAGVTQTPRYLIKTRGQQVTLSCSPISGHRSVSWYQQTPGQGLQFLFEYFSETQRNKGNFPGRFSGRQFSNSRSEMNVSTLELGDSALYLCASSLDMVNIEAFFGQGTRLTVV.

This clonotype was observed a few times. The chain couples TRBV6-2 or TRBV6-3 to TRBJ2-1, with 7 bases fitting TRBD2. The CDR3 is 15 amino acids. V gave up 0 bases and J gave up 9 bases; unmatched junction bases: 8. Per the germline V gene, CDR1 is MNHEY and CDR2 is SVGEGT. DNA for the CDR3: TGTGCCAGCAGTTACTCGAGGGACTATAGACCTGAGCAGTTCTTC. Its protein is CASSYSRDYRPEQFF.

In its sample, this clonotype was seen many times. The chain carries TRBV7-2 and TRBJ2-7; a possible D gene is TRBD2 (5 bases). CDR1 is SGHTA and CDR2 is FQGNSA in the germline V gene. The CDR3 spans 12 residues. The V end was cut by 5 bases, the J end by 3 bases, with 8 bases between. The CDR3 spells CASSMTIYEQYF. As DNA, the CDR3 is TGTGCCAGCAGCATGACTATCTACGAGCAGTACTTC. The whole variable domain, filled in from reference TRBV7-2 and TRBJ2-7, reads GAGVSQSPSNKVTEKGKDVELRCDPISGHTALYWYRQSLGQGLEFLIYFQGNSAPDKSGLPSDRFSAERTGGSVSTLTIQRTQQEDSAVYLCASSMTIYEQYFGPGTRLTVT.

This clonotype was counted between two and nine times. The chain links TRBV29-1 to TRBJ2-2; D ambiguous. CDR1 and CDR2 from the germline V gene are SQVTM and ANQGSEA. The CDR3 sequence is 13 residues long. Trimming cost V 0 bases and J 1 base, with 3 bases left between them. The CDR3 sequence is CSVEEGNTGELFF. CDR3 bases: TGCAGCGTTGAAGAAGGGAACACCGGGGAGCTGTTTTTT.

At least ten counts were recorded for this clonotype. The gene calls are TRBV27 and TRBJ2-5; a possible D gene is TRBD2 (6 bases). The CDR3 is made up of 13 amino acids. Germline V CDR1 and CDR2: MNHEY, SMNVEV (reference sequence). Deletions cut 3 bases from V and 7 bases from J, with 12 bases between. CDR3 sequence (DNA): TGTGCCAGCAGTTTGCGGGGCCAGGGGACCCAGTACTTC. Encoded protein: CASSLRGQGTQYF.

The V and J genes are TRBV19 and TRBJ2-7, with a tentative D call TRBD2 (5 bases). Trimming cost V 3 bases and J 3 bases, with 15 bases left between them. Per germline, CDR1 LNHDA and CDR2 SQIVND (reference sequence). CDR3 size: 15 residues. The CDR3 DNA reads TGTGCCAGTAGTATCGGGCCCCGGAGGCGCTACGAGCAGTACTTC. Protein sequence: CASSIGPRRRYEQYF.

This clonotype was seen many times. This chain links TRBV7-6 with TRBJ2-3, with D possibly being TRBD2 (5 bases). The V end lost 3 bases, the J end lost 3 bases, and 7 bases lay between the germline ends. CDR3 size: 13 residues. Germline V CDR1 and CDR2: SGHVS, FNYEAQ. The CDR3 here is CASSFVATDTQYF. CDR3 sequence (DNA): TGTGCCAGCAGCTTTGTAGCGACAGATACGCAGTATTTT.

This clonotype came up many times. This sequence joins TRBV11-3 and TRBJ2-1; the D gene is possibly TRBD1 (6 bases). The germline CDR1 and CDR2 sequences are SGHNT and YENEEA. V was shortened by 4 bases and J by 3 bases, with 13 bases between the two germline ends. The CDR3 is made up of 15 amino acids. The CDR3 is CASSYRRGDYNEQFF. The CDR3 DNA sequence: TGTGCCAGCAGCTACCGCAGGGGAGACTACAATGAGCAGTTCTTC.

At least ten counts were recorded for this clonotype. The chain is built from TRBV28 and TRBJ1-2, with 9 bases lining up with TRBD1. J was trimmed by 7 bases and V by 6 bases; bases with no gene match: 6. Germline CDR1 reads MDHEN; CDR2 reads SYDVKM. This CDR3 spans 13 amino acids. The CDR3 DNA sequence: TGTGCCAGCAGCCCCCGACAGGGGGTTGGCTACACCTTC. Translating gives CASSPRQGVGYTF.

This clonotype was counted only a few times. The chain combines TRBV27 with TRBJ2-2; TRBD1 matches 9 bases. Unmatched junction bases numbered 3, after V lost 5 bases and J lost 5 bases. The CDR3 consists of 14 residues. CDR1 is MNHEY, CDR2 SMNVEV, per germline (reference sequence). CDR3 sequence (DNA): TGTGCCAGCAGTAACAGGGGGCGTACCGGGGAGCTGTTTTTT. Protein product: CASSNRGRTGELFF.

This clonotype was recorded a few times. This rearrangement joins TRBV15 to TRBJ1-1, with 12 bases aligning to TRBD1. CDR3 length: 20 residues. With V trimmed by 0 bases and J by 4 bases, 15 bases remained unmatched. Germline CDR1 reads LNHNV; CDR2 reads YYDKDF (reference sequence). CDR3 in DNA: TGTGCCACCAGCAGAGATTTATTTTCAACCGGGACAGGGGGCTTCACTGAAGCTTTCTTT. Protein product: CATSRDLFSTGTGGFTEAFF.